This T cell receptor (beta chain) was captured in a study of cytomegalovirus exposure and HLA in healthy donors. The CDR3 sequence is 16 residues long. Germline CDR1 and CDR2: SGHAT and FQDESV (reference sequence). The V and J ends lost 1 base and 3 bases respectively, with 13 bases between them. 60 Vbeta and 13 Jbeta primers were used in PCR. Per the study methods: Unique TCR beta chains numbered approximately 80 million in a later analysis, with around 12 million shared. Produced via immunoSEQ multiplex PCR; TCRdb's table is partial and in-frame only. V and J calls and clone size are as listed in that table; D and trimming were resolved from the DNA. The profile shows 95,000 to 150,000 clones, 15% of them singletons.

This receptor was identified in a woman younger than 35 in good health and CMV-seronegative. The V and J genes are TRBV11-1 and TRBJ1-5; no firm D call. The sample comprised PBMCs. CDR3 in DNA: TGTGCCAGCAGCTTAGGGTTGAACAGAGACAATCAGCCCCAGCATTTT. Its translation: CASSLGLNRDNQPQHF.